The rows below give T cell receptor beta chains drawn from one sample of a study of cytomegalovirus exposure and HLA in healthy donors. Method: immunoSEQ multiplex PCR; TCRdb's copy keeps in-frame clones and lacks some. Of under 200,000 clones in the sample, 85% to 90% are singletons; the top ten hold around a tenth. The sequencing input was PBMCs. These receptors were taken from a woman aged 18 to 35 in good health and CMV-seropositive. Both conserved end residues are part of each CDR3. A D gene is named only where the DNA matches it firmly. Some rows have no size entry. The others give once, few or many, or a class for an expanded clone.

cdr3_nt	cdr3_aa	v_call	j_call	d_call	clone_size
TGCGCCAGCAGCTTGAGGACTAGCGGGAGGGCGGGAGAGACCCAGTACTTC	CASSLRTSGRAGETQYF	TRBV5-1	TRBJ2-5	TRBD2	NA
TGTGCCAGCAGTGTCCAGTCCTACGAGCAGTACTTC	CASSVQSYEQYF	TRBV2	TRBJ2-7	NA	NA
TGTGCCAGCAATGGGACACCCTACGAGCAGTACTTC	CASNGTPYEQYF	TRBV2	TRBJ2-7	NA	NA
TGTGCCAGCAGCCTCAGGGGGAATCAGCCCCAGCATTTT	CASSLRGNQPQHF	TRBV7-2	TRBJ1-5	TRBD1	few
TGTGCCAGCAGCACGGGACAGGCGGTGTTGGGCTACACCTTC	CASSTGQAVLGYTF	TRBV19	TRBJ1-2	TRBD1	NA
TGTGCCAGCAGTTACTCGACCAGGGCAGGGGGCGACGAGCAGTACTTC	CASSYSTRAGGDEQYF	TRBV6-5	TRBJ2-7	TRBD1	NA
TGTGCCAGCAGCCGACCGGGGAACAATGAGCAGTTCTTC	CASSRPGNNEQFF	TRBV21-1	TRBJ2-1	NA	NA
TGCAGCGTTGAATCGGGGACTAGCGGGAAGGTCGGGGAGCTGTTTTTT	CSVESGTSGKVGELFF	TRBV29-1	TRBJ2-2	TRBD2	NA
TGTGCCAGCAGCCAAGGTACAGCGGGGACATACGAGCAGTACTTC	CASSQGTAGTYEQYF	TRBV4-2	TRBJ2-7	NA	NA
TGTGCCAGCAGCTCGGGACTAGCGGCCAGACCCTACGAGCAGTACTTC	CASSSGLAARPYEQYF	TRBV7-9	TRBJ2-7	TRBD2	NA
TGTGCCACCAGCAGAGCATACGCAGGGCAGCCCCAGCATTTT	CATSRAYAGQPQHF	TRBV15	TRBJ1-5	NA	NA
TGTGCCAGCAGCCACACTATCGATGAAGCTTTCTTT	CASSHTIDEAFF	TRBV7-9	TRBJ1-1	NA	NA
TGTGCCAGCAGCCAACCTGACTTAAACCATGAAAAACTGTTTTTT	CASSQPDLNHEKLFF	TRBV11-3	TRBJ1-4	NA	NA
TGTGCCAGCAGCTTAAAGGGGGAAGCTTTCTTT	CASSLKGEAFF	TRBV7-9	TRBJ1-1	NA	NA
TGTGCCAGCAGCACCGGCGGAACAGGGGAATGGGAAACGCAGTATTTT	CASSTGGTGEWETQYF	TRBV9	TRBJ2-3	TRBD1	once
TGTGCCAGCAACACCGGGACAGGGTCCTACGAGCAGTACTTC	CASNTGTGSYEQYF	TRBV6-5	TRBJ2-7	TRBD1	NA
TGTGCCAGCAGTTTTATGGACAGGGGAGGGGAAGCTTTCTTT	CASSFMDRGGEAFF	TRBV27	TRBJ1-1	TRBD1	NA
TGTGCCAGCAGTGAAGAGAGGGAAGGTCAGCCCCAGCATTTT	CASSEEREGQPQHF	TRBV2	TRBJ1-5	NA	NA
TGTGCCAGCAGCTTGGGAGGTGGCGGGGCTAGCACAGATACGCAGTATTTT	CASSLGGGGASTDTQYF	TRBV5-4	TRBJ2-3	NA	NA
TGTGCCAGCAGTTTCCAGGCTCCGGGGGAGCAGTACTTC	CASSFQAPGEQYF	TRBV6-1	TRBJ2-7	NA	once
TGTGCCAGCAGTCTCCTCGCGGGGGCGGATGAAAAACTGTTTTTT	CASSLLAGADEKLFF	TRBV27	TRBJ1-4	NA	NA
TGTGCCAGCAGCGTAGGCGGGGTACGGGAAAACATTCAGTACTTC	CASSVGGVRENIQYF	TRBV9	TRBJ2-4	NA	NA
TGTGCCAGCAGTCGAGGGGGCTATGAGACCCAGTACTTC	CASSRGGYETQYF	TRBV28	TRBJ2-5	TRBD1	NA
TGTGCCAGCAGTGTCCCGGGACTAGCGGGAGGGCCAAGGGAGCAGTACTTC	CASSVPGLAGGPREQYF	TRBV6-1	TRBJ2-7	TRBD2	few
TGCGCCAGCAGCCCGACTAGCGAAACTCTTTGGGAGCAGTACTTC	CASSPTSETLWEQYF	TRBV5-1	TRBJ2-7	TRBD2	NA
TGTGCCAGCAGCCAAGACAGGGGCTACGAGCAGTACTTC	CASSQDRGYEQYF	TRBV4-2	TRBJ2-7	NA	NA